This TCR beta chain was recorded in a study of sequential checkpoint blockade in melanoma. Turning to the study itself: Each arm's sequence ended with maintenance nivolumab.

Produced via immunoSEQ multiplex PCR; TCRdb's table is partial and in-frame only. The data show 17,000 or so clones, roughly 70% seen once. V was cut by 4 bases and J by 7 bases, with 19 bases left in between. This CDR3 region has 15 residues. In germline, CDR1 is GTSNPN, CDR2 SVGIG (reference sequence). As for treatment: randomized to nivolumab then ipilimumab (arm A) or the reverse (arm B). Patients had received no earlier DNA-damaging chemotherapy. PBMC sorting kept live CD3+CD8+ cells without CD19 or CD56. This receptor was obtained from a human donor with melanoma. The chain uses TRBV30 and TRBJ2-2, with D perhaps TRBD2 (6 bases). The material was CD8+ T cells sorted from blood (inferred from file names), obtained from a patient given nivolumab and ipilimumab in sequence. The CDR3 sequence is CAWNLGGLWNGELFF. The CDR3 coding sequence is TGTGCCTGGAATCTCGGGGGACTCTGGAACGGGGAGCTGTTTTTT.